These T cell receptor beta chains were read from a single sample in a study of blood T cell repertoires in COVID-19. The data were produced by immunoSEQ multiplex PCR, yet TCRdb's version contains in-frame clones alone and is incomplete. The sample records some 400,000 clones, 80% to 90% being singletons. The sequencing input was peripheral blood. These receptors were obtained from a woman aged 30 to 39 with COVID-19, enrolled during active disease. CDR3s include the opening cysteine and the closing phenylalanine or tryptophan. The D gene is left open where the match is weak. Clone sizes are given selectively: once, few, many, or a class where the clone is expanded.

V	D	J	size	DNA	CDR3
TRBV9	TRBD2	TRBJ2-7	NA	TGTGCCAGCAGCGTCTCAAGGCAAGCGGGGCCTCTCGAGCAGTACTTC	CASSVSRQAGPLEQYF
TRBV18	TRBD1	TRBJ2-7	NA	TGTGCCAGCTCATACCGGGACAGCTCCTACGAGCAGTACTTC	CASSYRDSSYEQYF
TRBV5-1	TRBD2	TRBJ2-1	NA	TGCGCCAGCAGCCACTTCGGGACTAGCGGGAGGGTTGAGCAGTTCTTC	CASSHFGTSGRVEQFF
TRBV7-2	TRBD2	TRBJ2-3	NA	TGTGCCAGCAGCTTAGCGTCTAGCGGGGGCACAGATACGCAGTATTTT	CASSLASSGGTDTQYF
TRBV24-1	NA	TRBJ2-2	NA	TGTGCCACCAGTGATTCCCGGGACTCTTCCCTCGCGAACACCGGGGAGCTGTTTTTT	CATSDSRDSSLANTGELFF
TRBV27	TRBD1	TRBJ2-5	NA	TGTGCCAGCGGAATTGGGACAGGGCTAAAGCAGTACTTC	CASGIGTGLKQYF
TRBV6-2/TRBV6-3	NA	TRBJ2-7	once	TGTGCCAGCAGTTACGGGACTTCCTTCTACGAGCAGTACTTC	CASSYGTSFYEQYF
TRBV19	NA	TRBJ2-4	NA	TGTGCCAGTAGCCTAGGCCCAGGGGCTAACATTCAGTACTTC	CASSLGPGANIQYF
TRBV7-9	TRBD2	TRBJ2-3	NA	TGTGCCAGCAGCGAACCGGGACTAGCGGGGACCCTCCCAGATACGCAGTATTTT	CASSEPGLAGTLPDTQYF
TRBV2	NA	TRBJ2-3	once	TGTGCCAGCAGGACGGCAGGGGATACGCAGTATTTT	CASRTAGDTQYF
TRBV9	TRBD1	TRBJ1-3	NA	TGTGCCAGCAGCACCCCGACAGGGGCAGGAAACACCATATATTTT	CASSTPTGAGNTIYF
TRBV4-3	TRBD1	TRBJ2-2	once	TGCGCCAGCAGCCAACCGGGACAGGGTACCGGGGAGCTGTTTTTT	CASSQPGQGTGELFF
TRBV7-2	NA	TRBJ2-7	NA	TGTGCCAGCAGCTTATGGGACTCTAGCTACGAGCAGTACTTC	CASSLWDSSYEQYF
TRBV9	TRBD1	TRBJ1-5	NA	TGTGCCAGCAGCTTGACAGGGTTGGGAAATCAGCCCCAGCATTTT	CASSLTGLGNQPQHF
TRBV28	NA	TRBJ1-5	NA	TGTGCCAGCAGCCCCTTGGACGGGACTCGGCCCCAGCATTTT	CASSPLDGTRPQHF
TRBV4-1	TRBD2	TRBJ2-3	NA	TGCGCCAGCAGCCAACTAGCGGGCCCGCGGGATACGCAGTATTTT	CASSQLAGPRDTQYF
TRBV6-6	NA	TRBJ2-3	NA	TGTGCCAGCAGTTACCCCCCGACAGCCCGCACAGATACGCAGTATTTT	CASSYPPTARTDTQYF
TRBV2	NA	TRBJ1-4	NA	TGTGCCAGCAGACAGGACGCAAAACTGTTTTTT	CASRQDAKLFF
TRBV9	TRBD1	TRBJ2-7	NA	TGTGCCAGCAGCGTAGGGGACAGGGGGCTTACCTACGAGCAGTACTTC	CASSVGDRGLTYEQYF
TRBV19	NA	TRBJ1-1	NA	TGTGCCAGTAGTATAGCAGGGGTTGCCTTCGAAGCTTTCTTT	CASSIAGVAFEAFF
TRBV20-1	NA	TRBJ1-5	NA	TGCAGTGCTAGGTCCGGTCAGCCCCAGCATTTT	CSARSGQPQHF
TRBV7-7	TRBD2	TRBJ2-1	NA	TGTGCTAGCAGCTTATCCCGGACTAGCGGGAAGGCGAATGAGCAGTTCTTC	CASSLSRTSGKANEQFF
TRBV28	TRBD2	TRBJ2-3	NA	TGTGCCAGCAGTTTATACGGGAGGGCCTCAGATACGCAGTATTTT	CASSLYGRASDTQYF
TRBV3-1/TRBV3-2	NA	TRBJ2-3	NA	TGTGCCAGCAGCCCTTCATTGAGGGCCCAGGATACGCAGTATTTT	CASSPSLRAQDTQYF
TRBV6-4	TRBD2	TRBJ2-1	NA	TGTGCCAGCAGTGAGTCTTGGATAGCGGGAGGGCCCTACAATGAGCAGTTCTTC	CASSESWIAGGPYNEQFF
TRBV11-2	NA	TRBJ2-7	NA	TGTGCCAGCAGAGGGATTAAGGGGTACTACGAGCAGTACTTC	CASRGIKGYYEQYF
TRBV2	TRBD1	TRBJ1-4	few	TGTGCCAGCGGGGACCCAGGGGGAGAAAAACTGTTTTTT	CASGDPGGEKLFF
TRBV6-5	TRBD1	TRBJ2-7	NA	TGTGCCAGCAGCCCCGGGACAGGGGGAGGCTACGAGCAGTACTTC	CASSPGTGGGYEQYF
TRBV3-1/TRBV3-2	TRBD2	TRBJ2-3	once	TGTGCCAGCAGCCAGGAAGGACTAGCGGGAGGGGGCACAGATACGCAGTATTTT	CASSQEGLAGGGTDTQYF
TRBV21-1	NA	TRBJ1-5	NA	TGTGCCTGGCGAGAGGGGGCCGATCAGCCCCAGCATTTT	CAWREGADQPQHF
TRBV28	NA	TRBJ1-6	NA	TGTGCCAGCAGTTTCTCGGGGGACGGTTCACCCCTCCACTTT	CASSFSGDGSPLHF
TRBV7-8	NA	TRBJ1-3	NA	TGTGCCAGCAGCCGCGGACTGATCTCTGGAAACACCATATATTTT	CASSRGLISGNTIYF
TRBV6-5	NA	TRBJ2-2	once	TGTGCCAGCAGGCCCACAGGGATCGGCGGGGAGCTGTTTTTT	CASRPTGIGGELFF
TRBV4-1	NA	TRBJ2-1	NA	TGCGCCAGCAGCCATGTCGTGCGGACCTACAATGAGCAGTTCTTC	CASSHVVRTYNEQFF
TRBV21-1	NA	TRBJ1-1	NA	TGTGCCAGCAGCGGGCACCCTGAAGCTTTCTTT	CASSGHPEAFF
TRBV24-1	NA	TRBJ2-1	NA	TGTGCCACCAGTGACCCTGGACAGTCCCATTACAATGAGCAGTTCTTC	CATSDPGQSHYNEQFF
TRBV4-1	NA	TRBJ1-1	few	TGCGCCAGCAGCCACTATCTCGAGGGGGACACTGAAGCTTTCTTT	CASSHYLEGDTEAFF
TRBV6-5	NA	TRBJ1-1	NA	TGTGCCAGCAGCCTCTCCGGCGGGGGATCCCCTGAAGCTTTCTTT	CASSLSGGGSPEAFF
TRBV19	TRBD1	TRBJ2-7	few	TGTGCCAGTAGTCTCCCGGGACAGGGCTTCGAGCAGTACTTC	CASSLPGQGFEQYF
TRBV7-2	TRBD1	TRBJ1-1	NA	TGTGCCAGCAGCGGGGACAGCTTTAACACTGAAGCTTTCTTT	CASSGDSFNTEAFF
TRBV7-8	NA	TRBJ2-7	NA	TGTGCCAGCAGCTTAGCGCTGACTATTACCTACGAGCAGTACTTC	CASSLALTITYEQYF
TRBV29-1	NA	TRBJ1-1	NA	TGCAGCGTTGACGGGGGAACTGAAGCTTTCTTT	CSVDGGTEAFF
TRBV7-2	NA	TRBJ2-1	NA	TGTGCCAGCAGCCCCCATAGCGGTGGCGAGTTCTTC	CASSPHSGGEFF
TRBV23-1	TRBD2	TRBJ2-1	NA	TGCGCCAGCAGTCACATGACTAGCGGCGAAAGTAGGACCTACAATGAGCAGTTCTTC	CASSHMTSGESRTYNEQFF
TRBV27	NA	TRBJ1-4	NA	TGTGCCAGCAGTTCCACCCTAGGACATAAGCCCGGTGAAAAACTGTTTTTT	CASSSTLGHKPGEKLFF
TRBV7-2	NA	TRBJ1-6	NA	TGTGCCAGCAGCTTAGATGGCTTAGCGTATATCTCACCCCTCCACTTT	CASSLDGLAYISPLHF
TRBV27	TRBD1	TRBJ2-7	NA	TGTGCCAGCAGTCCGGGACAGGGGCCTTTTTCCGAGCAGTACTTC	CASSPGQGPFSEQYF
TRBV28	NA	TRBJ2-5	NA	TGTGCCAGCAGTTTGCCGGGCGGGCTAGAGACCCAGTACTTC	CASSLPGGLETQYF
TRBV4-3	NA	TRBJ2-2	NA	TGCGCCAGCAGCCAAGAATGGGGGGTGAACACCGGGGAGCTGTTTTTT	CASSQEWGVNTGELFF
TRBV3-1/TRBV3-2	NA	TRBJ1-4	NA	TGTGCCAGCAGCCAAGACCCAGGCAGGGGAAGTGAAAAACTGTTTTTT	CASSQDPGRGSEKLFF
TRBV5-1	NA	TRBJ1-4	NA	TGCGCCAGCAGCTTGGCTCGGGCAACTAATGAAAAACTGTTTTTT	CASSLARATNEKLFF
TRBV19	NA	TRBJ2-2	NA	TGTGCCAGTACACCAGGCTCGAACACCGGGGAGCTGTTTTTT	CASTPGSNTGELFF
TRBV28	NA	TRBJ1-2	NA	TGTGCCAGCAGTTTAGGGGCTGGCTATGGCTACACCTTC	CASSLGAGYGYTF
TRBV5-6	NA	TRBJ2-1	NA	TGTGCCAGCAGCTTGTATCTGTCAGGCTCCTACAATGAGCAGTTCTTC	CASSLYLSGSYNEQFF
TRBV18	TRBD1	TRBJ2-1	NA	TGTGCCAGCTCACTAATAGGGACAGGGCCCTACAATGAGCAGTTCTTC	CASSLIGTGPYNEQFF
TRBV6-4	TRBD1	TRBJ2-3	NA	TGTGCCAGCAGTGACACGGCTCCGGGACAGGGGGCGAATACGCAGTATTTT	CASSDTAPGQGANTQYF
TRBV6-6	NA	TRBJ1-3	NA	TGTGCCAGCAATGCGGGGGGTGGAAACACCATATATTTT	CASNAGGGNTIYF
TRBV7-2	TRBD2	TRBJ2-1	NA	TGTGCCAGCAGCTTGACTAGCGGGAGGGCGGATGAGCAGTTCTTC	CASSLTSGRADEQFF
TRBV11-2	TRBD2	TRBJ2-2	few	TGTGCCAGCAGCCTGGGGACTAGTGACACCGGGGAGCTGTTTTTT	CASSLGTSDTGELFF
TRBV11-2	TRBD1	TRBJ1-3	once	TGTGCCAGCAGCGCCCCGGGACAGGGGTATGGAAACACCATATATTTT	CASSAPGQGYGNTIYF